The clone carrying this T cell receptor (beta chain) has ten or more counts. This specimen belongs to a study of human T cells and chemical hapten exposure. In the study overall: 2% DPC was applied to about 2 cm by about 2 cm of upper inner arm skin for sensitization. DPC at 0.01% went onto the upper back in patch tests, read at 6 days.

Individual cDNA molecules had unique molecular identifiers attached to them by the library. TCRdb analysed the RACE reads with MiXCR anew, one entry per CDR3 protein. The sample yields 360,000 or so distinct CDR3 sequences, nearly 6.5% seen once. Germline V gives CDR1 SGHVS, CDR2 FQNEAQ. After removal of 3 bases from V and 2 bases from J, the junction contained 6 bases not matched to a gene. The CDR3 covers 15 residues. Time point noted: patch test 2, 6 weeks after DPC sensitization. Indicated treatment: therapeutic diphenylcyclopropenone sensitization with weekly scalp DPC. The input for sequencing was whole blood, taken in connection with sensitization to the hapten diphenylcyclopropenone (DPC). The rearrangement joins TRBV7-8 to TRBJ1-2; 7 nucleotides align to TRBD1. The clonotype comes from a young woman with alopecia areata. Some clones in this sample may be carry-over from other donors' samples. CDR3 loop: CASSLSARGNYGYTF. The CDR3 DNA is TGTGCCAGCAGCTTGAGTGCCAGGGGGAACTATGGCTACACCTTC.